This T cell receptor (beta chain) was retrieved from a study of beta chain features in type 1 diabetes. Since all of the isolated RNA was reverse transcribed, expressed TCRB transcripts were what got sequenced. The method was immunoSEQ multiplex PCR; TCRdb's version includes in-frame clones alone and lacks a portion of them. The repertoire holds 160,000 or so clones, roughly 60% seen once, with about 0.089% in the top ten. Study results and limitations: Significant though moderate, a shortening of TCRB CDR3s appeared in all four CD4+ subsets of Type 1 diabetes patients.

This clone has a handful of counts. Its antigen is unidentified. Germline assignment: CDR1 SGHTA and CDR2 FQGNSA. Trimming left V 5 bases short and J 5 bases short, with 13 bases between. The CDR3 loop spans 13 amino acids. Sequencing used naive CD4+ T cells from blood. The V gene is TRBV7-2, the J gene TRBJ2-7; either TRBD1 or TRBD2 may fit D (6 bases each). The TCR originated in a man aged 25 to 40 with type 1 diabetes. The CDR3 DNA sequence: TGTGCCAGCAGCCCACAGGGAGGAAACGAGCAGTACTTC. Protein: CASSPQGGNEQYF.